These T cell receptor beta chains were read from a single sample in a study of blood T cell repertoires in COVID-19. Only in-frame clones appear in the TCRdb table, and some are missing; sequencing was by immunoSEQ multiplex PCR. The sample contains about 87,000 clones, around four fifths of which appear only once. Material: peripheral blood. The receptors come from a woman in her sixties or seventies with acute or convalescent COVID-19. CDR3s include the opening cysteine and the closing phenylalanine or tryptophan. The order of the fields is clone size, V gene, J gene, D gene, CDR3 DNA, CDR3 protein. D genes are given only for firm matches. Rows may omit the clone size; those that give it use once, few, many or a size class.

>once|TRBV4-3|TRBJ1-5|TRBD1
TGCGCCAGCAGCCACAACTTAGAGGGCAGGGGGCGCGAGGTCGGTCAGCCCCAGCATTTT
CASSHNLEGRGREVGQPQHF
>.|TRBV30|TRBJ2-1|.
TGTGCCTGGAAGGACGCGGGGCGCTGGGGGAATGAGCAGTTCTTC
CAWKDAGRWGNEQFF
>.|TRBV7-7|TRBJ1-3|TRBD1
TGTGCTAGCAGCTTGGGGCAGGGGGCAGCTGGAAACACCATATATTTT
CASSLGQGAAGNTIYF
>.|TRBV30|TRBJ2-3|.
TGTGCCTGGAGTGTACAGCCGAAAACGCAGTATTTT
CAWSVQPKTQYF
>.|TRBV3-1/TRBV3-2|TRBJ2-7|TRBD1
TGTGCCAGCAGCCCGACTGACAGGGGGCGTCACGAGCAGTACTTC
CASSPTDRGRHEQYF
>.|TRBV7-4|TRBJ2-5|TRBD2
TGTGCCAGCAGCTTGAAGCGGGAGGGCCGCTATAAGAAGGGGACCCAGTACTTC
CASSLKREGRYKKGTQYF
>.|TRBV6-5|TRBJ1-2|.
TGTGCCAGCAGTTATAGTACTAACTATGGCTACACCTTC
CASSYSTNYGYTF
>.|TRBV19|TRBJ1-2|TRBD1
TGTGCCAGTAGTATAAGGGGACAGCATTATGGCTACACCTTC
CASSIRGQHYGYTF
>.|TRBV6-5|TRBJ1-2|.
TGTGCCAGCAGGTCCTACTATGGCTACACCTTC
CASRSYYGYTF
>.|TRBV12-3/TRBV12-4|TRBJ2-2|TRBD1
TGTGCCAGCAGACCACAGGGGGCCGGGGAGCTGTTTTTT
CASRPQGAGELFF
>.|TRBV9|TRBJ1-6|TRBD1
TGTGCCAGCAGCGCCGCTGACAGGGCGGCTTCACCCCTCCACTTT
CASSAADRAASPLHF
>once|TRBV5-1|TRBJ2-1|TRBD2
TGCGCCAGCAGCTTGACAGCGGGAGGTGGTAATGAGCAGTTCTTC
CASSLTAGGGNEQFF
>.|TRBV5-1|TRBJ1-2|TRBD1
TGCGCCAGCAGCCGAGGGCTTGGTACAGGGGGCTTTTCCACCTATGGCTACACCTTC
CASSRGLGTGGFSTYGYTF
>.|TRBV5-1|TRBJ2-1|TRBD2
TGCGCCAGCAGCTTGGCGGGGAGTGGTAGCGGGAAAAATGAGCAGTTCTTC
CASSLAGSGSGKNEQFF
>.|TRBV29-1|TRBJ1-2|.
TGCAGCGTTGATGGGGGTGGGTTAATACAGGGACGCTACACCTTC
CSVDGGGLIQGRYTF
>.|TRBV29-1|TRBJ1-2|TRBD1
TGCAGCGTTGAAGTCTGGGACAGGGGAGGCGGCTACACCTTC
CSVEVWDRGGGYTF
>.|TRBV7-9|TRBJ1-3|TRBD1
TGTGCCAGCAGCTTAGATGTCCGGGACAGGGGAAACACCATATATTTT
CASSLDVRDRGNTIYF
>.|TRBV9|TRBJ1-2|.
TGTGCCAGCAGCGTAGTCAAACCAGGGGACGGCTACACCTTC
CASSVVKPGDGYTF
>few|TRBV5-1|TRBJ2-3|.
TGCGCCAGCAGCCTCAGCACAGATACGCAGTATTTT
CASSLSTDTQYF
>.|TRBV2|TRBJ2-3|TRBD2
TGTGCCAGCAGTTCAGGCCGGGAGGGAGATACGCAGTATTTT
CASSSGREGDTQYF
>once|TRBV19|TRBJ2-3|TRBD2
TGTGCCAGTCGGGAGGGGACGATTGGCACAGATACGCAGTATTTT
CASREGTIGTDTQYF
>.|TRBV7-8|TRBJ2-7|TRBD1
TGTGCCAGCAGCACCCGGGACAGGCCGTACGAGCAGTACTTC
CASSTRDRPYEQYF
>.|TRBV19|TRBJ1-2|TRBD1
TGTGCCAGTAGTTCGAGGGACAGCTATAACTATGGCTACACCTTC
CASSSRDSYNYGYTF
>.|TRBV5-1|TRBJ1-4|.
TGCGCCAGCACCGCCGGGATCTCTAATGAAAAACTGTTTTTT
CASTAGISNEKLFF
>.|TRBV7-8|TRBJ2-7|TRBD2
TGTGCCAGCAGCTTAGGCTTAGGCCTAGCGGGCTACGAGCAGTACTTC
CASSLGLGLAGYEQYF
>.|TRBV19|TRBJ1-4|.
TGTGCCAGTAGTATCGGAATGCTGGGGCCTGAAAAACTGTTTTTT
CASSIGMLGPEKLFF
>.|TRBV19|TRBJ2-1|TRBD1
TGTGCCAGTAACGAGAGACGCGGGACAGGTACCTACAATGAGCAGTTCTTC
CASNERRGTGTYNEQFF
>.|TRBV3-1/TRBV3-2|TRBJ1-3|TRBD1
TGTGCCAGCAGCCAAGTTGGAACCTGGACAGGGTCTGGAAACACCATATATTTT
CASSQVGTWTGSGNTIYF
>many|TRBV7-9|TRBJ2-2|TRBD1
TGTGCCAGCCGTCCCCCGGGACAGGGGACCGGGGAGCTGTTTTTT
CASRPPGQGTGELFF
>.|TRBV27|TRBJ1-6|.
TGTGCCAGCACCCCGCGGGGGGGTGAGAGGTCACCCCTCCACTTT
CASTPRGGERSPLHF
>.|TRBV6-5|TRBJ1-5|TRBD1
TGTGCCAGCGTCCGGGACACAGGGGGCCATCAGCCCCAGCATTTT
CASVRDTGGHQPQHF
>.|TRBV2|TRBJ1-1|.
TGTGCCAGTCAGCCGGAGTCGGGAGGCACTGAAGCTTTCTTT
CASQPESGGTEAFF
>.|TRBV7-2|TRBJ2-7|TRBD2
TGTGCCAGCAGCTTACCCTCCGGGACTAGCGGGGGTACCCTCTACGAGCAGTACTTC
CASSLPSGTSGGTLYEQYF
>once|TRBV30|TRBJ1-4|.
TGTGCCTGTCCTCCTTTGGGGGGAACTAATGAAAAACTGTTTTTT
CACPPLGGTNEKLFF
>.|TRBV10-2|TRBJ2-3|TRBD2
TGCGCCAGCAGTACTAGCGGGAGGAGCACAGATACGCAGTATTTT
CASSTSGRSTDTQYF
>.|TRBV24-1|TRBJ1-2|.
TGTGCCACCAGTGACTGTTACCGGGAACTATGGCTACACTCCTTC
CATSDCYRELWLHSF
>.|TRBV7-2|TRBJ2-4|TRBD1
TGTGCCAGCAGCGTACAGGGGATGGGCGGGGCCAAAAACATTCAGTACTTC
CASSVQGMGGAKNIQYF
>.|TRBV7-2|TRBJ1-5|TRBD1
TGTGCCAGCAGCTCCGTGCTAGGGGGCGGACAGCCCCAGCATTTT
CASSSVLGGGQPQHF
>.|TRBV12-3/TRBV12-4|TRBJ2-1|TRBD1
TGTGCCAGCAGTCTCGCGCGGGGACAGGCGTTCTTC
CASSLARGQAFF
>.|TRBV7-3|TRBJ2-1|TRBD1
TGTGCCAGCAGCTTAAGGACAGGGGACAATGAGCAGTTCTTC
CASSLRTGDNEQFF
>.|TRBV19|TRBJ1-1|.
TGTGCCAGTAGTATGCGGAGGGGAGACACTGAAGCTTTCTTT
CASSMRRGDTEAFF
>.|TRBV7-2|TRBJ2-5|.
TGTGCCAGCAGCTCCAGGGTGGGAGAGACCCAGTACTTC
CASSSRVGETQYF
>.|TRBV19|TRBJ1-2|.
TGTGCCAGTAGTATAGATGGGGGGAGCGGCTACACCTTC
CASSIDGGSGYTF
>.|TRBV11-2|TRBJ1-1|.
TGTGCCAGCAGATTCGCAGGACAGAACACTGAAGCTTTCTTT
CASRFAGQNTEAFF
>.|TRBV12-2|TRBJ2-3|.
TGTGCAAGTCGCTTAGGCGATTCTAGCACAGATACGCAGTATTTT
CASRLGDSSTDTQYF
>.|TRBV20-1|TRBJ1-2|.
TGCAGTGCTAGTAGGGTTCTGGGGGGGGCCTATGGCTACACCTTC
CSASRVLGGAYGYTF
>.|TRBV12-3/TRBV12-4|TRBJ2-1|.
TGTGCCAGCAGTTTATACTCCGCCGAGGGAGTCTTC
CASSLYSAEGVF
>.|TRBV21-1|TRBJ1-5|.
TGTGCCAGCAGCAAAGGGAAAGAGGGAGGGGGAAATCAGCCCCAGCATTTT
CASSKGKEGGGNQPQHF
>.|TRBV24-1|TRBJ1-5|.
TGTGCCACCAGTGCCCCGGGTCGACATCAGCCCCAGCATTTT
CATSAPGRHQPQHF
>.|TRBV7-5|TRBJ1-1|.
TGTGCCAGAAGCTTGGGCGGACAGTACACTGAAGCTTTCTTT
CARSLGGQYTEAFF
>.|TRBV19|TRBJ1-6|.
TGTGCCAGTATTGCTGACAGATATAATTCACCCCTCCACTTT
CASIADRYNSPLHF
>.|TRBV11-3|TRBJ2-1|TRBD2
TGTGCCAGCAGCCCATCCGGGACTAGCGGTTACAATGAGCAGTTCTTC
CASSPSGTSGYNEQFF
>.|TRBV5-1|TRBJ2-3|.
TGCGCCAGCAGCTTGCCTCAGGGCGGCACAGATACGCAGTATTTT
CASSLPQGGTDTQYF
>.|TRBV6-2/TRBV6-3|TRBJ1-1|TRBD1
TGTGCCAGCAGTTATTTTTCCCGGACAGGGGGGAACACTGAAGCTTTCTTT
CASSYFSRTGGNTEAFF
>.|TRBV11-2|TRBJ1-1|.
TGTGCCAGCAGCACGGGGGACACTGAAGCTTTCTTT
CASSTGDTEAFF
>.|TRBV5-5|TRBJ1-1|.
TGTGCCAGCAGCTTGGCTGTCGGGTTGGGCACTGAAGCTTTCTTT
CASSLAVGLGTEAFF
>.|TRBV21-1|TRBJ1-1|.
TGTGCCAGCAGCAAGAAAGACAGGGGGAACACTGAAGCTTTCTTT
CASSKKDRGNTEAFF